These 15 T cell receptor beta chains were sequenced from one sample in a study of technical replicates of blood from several donors. TCRdb's table, derived via immunoSEQ multiplex PCR, lists solely in-frame clones and lacks some. The sample lists under 75,000 clones, around 87% occurring once. The sample was PBMCs. Receptor source: a human donor in good health. Some clones in this sample may be carry-over from other donors' samples.

The chain is built from TRBV7-8 and TRBJ2-3, with 11 bases fitting TRBD2. The ends lost 6 bases at V and 1 base at J; junction bases unmatched: 6. The CDR3 length is 16 residues. The germline V gene encodes CDR1 SGHVS and CDR2 FQNEAQ. This chain's CDR3 is CASSSASGGRTDTQYF. The CDR3 DNA reads TGTGCCAGCAGTTCAGCTAGCGGGGGGCGCACAGATACGCAGTATTTT.

This clone has a single count. The chain couples TRBV4-2 to TRBJ2-7, with D hard to call. The CDR3 totals 15 residues. Trimming took 0 bases from V and 0 from J, leaving 9 bases between them. CDR1 is LGHNA and CDR2 is YNFKEQ in the germline V gene. The CDR3 here is CASSQESESSYEQYF. CDR3 in DNA: TGTGCCAGCAGCCAAGAGTCCGAGAGCTCCTACGAGCAGTACTTC.

This clone was found a few times. The V and J genes are TRBV7-8 and TRBJ1-1; weak D call: TRBD1 (6 bases). Trimming removed 5 bases from V and 1 base from J, with 8 bases in between. Germline V gives CDR1 SGHVS, CDR2 FQNEAQ. The CDR3 runs 13 residues. The CDR3 protein is CASSKDRNTEAFF. Here the CDR3 DNA reads TGTGCCAGCAGCAAGGACAGGAACACTGAAGCTTTCTTT. The variable domain in full, completed from reference TRBV7-8 and TRBJ1-1, reads GAGVSQSPRYKVAKRGQDVALRCDPISGHVSLFWYQQALGQGPEFLTYFQNEAQLDKSGLPSDRFFAERPEGSVSTLKIQRTQQEDSAVYLCASSKDRNTEAFFGQGTRLTVV.

As for this clone: One junction end does not reproduce the germline sequence, and a read error may be involved. The J gene is TRBJ1-5, the V gene TRBV5-4; TRBD1 aligns across 12 bases. Germline V CDR1 and CDR2: SGHNT, YYREEE (reference sequence). The CDR3 has 16 amino acids. The CDR3 coding sequence is TGCGCCAGCAGCCAGGGGACAGGGGGCGTCGGTAAGCCCCAGCATTTT. It is translated as CASSQGTGGVGKPQHF.

This rearrangement joins TRBV13 to TRBJ1-2; D is ambiguous. The germline V gene has CDR1 PRHDT and CDR2 FYEKMQ (reference sequence). The length of the CDR3 is 15 residues. V was trimmed by 5 bases and J by 7 bases, leaving 20 bases between them. The CDR3 coding sequence is TGTGCCAGCAGCATGTATTCTCCCCAGTTGGCTGGCTACACCTTC. Translated, it gives CASSMYSPQLAGYTF.

This chain connects TRBV19 to TRBJ1-1; tentative D call: TRBD1 (5 bases). V was cut by 7 bases and J by 5 bases, with 14 bases left in between. This CDR3 comprises 13 residues. CDR1 is LNHDA, CDR2 SQIVND, per germline (reference sequence). This CDR3 is CASTYAGRTEAFF. In DNA, the CDR3 is TGTGCCAGTACCTATGCAGGGAGGACTGAAGCTTTCTTT.

V usage is TRBV28 and J usage is TRBJ1-6; tentative D call: TRBD1 (5 bases). The length of the CDR3 is 15 residues. The germline V gene encodes CDR1 MDHEN and CDR2 SYDVKM. Trimming took 8 bases from V and 7 from J, leaving 18 bases between them. CDR3 region: CASRPQERLNSPLHF. CDR3 bases: TGTGCCAGCCGACCACAGGAGCGCTTGAATTCACCCCTCCACTTT.

V gene TRBV4-3 combines with J gene TRBJ2-7, with 7 bases matching TRBD1. The germline V gene encodes CDR1 LGHNA and CDR2 YSLEER. The CDR3 is made up of 15 amino acids. The trim removed 0 bases at V and 3 bases at J, leaving 5 bases unmatched. The chain's CDR3 is CASSQETGNIYEQYF. DNA of the CDR3: TGCGCCAGCAGCCAAGAGACAGGGAACATCTACGAGCAGTACTTC.

This sequence joins TRBV7-9 and TRBJ2-5; the match to TRBD2 covers 8 bases. Germline V gives CDR1 SEHNR, CDR2 FQNEAQ (reference sequence). This CDR3 has 16 residues. J was trimmed by 3 bases and V by 6 bases; bases with no gene match: 12. The CDR3 coding sequence is TGTGCCAGCAGAAAAACGGGAGGGCCCCAGGAAGAGACCCAGTACTTC. Encoded protein: CASRKTGGPQEETQYF.

The CDR3 loop reads CSASGGEQYF. CDR3 nucleotide sequence: TGCAGTGCTAGCGGGGGGGAGCAGTACTTC. The chain links TRBV20-1 to TRBJ2-7; TRBD2 matches 7 bases. The germline CDR1 and CDR2 sequences are DFQATT and SNEGSKA (reference sequence). The V and J ends lost 3 bases and 7 bases, in that order; junction bases with no gene match: 0. The CDR3 length is 10 residues.

This chain links TRBV5-1 with TRBJ1-5; 11 bases agree with TRBD1. Germline CDR1 is SGHRS and CDR2 is YFSETQ. V lost 0 bases, J lost 6 bases, and 2 bases stayed unmatched. This CDR3 region has 15 residues. DNA for the CDR3: TGCGCCAGCAGCTTGGCCGGGACAGGGGGTCAGCCCCAGCATTTT. It translates to CASSLAGTGGQPQHF.

For the CDR3, the DNA is TGCGCCAGCAGCCAAGATCGAGGAGACCCTACCTACAATGAGCAGTTCTTC. Amino acid sequence: CASSQDRGDPTYNEQFF. The rearrangement uses TRBV4-3 and TRBJ2-1; D unresolved. The CDR3 has 17 amino acids. Deletions cut 0 bases from V and 2 bases from J, with 14 bases between. Germline CDR1 is LGHNA and CDR2 is YSLEER.

This chain links TRBV6-6 with TRBJ2-2; D is unresolved. V lost 5 bases to trimming and J lost 6 bases, with 10 bases between them. Germline V lookup: CDR1 MNHNY, CDR2 SVGAGI (reference sequence). The CDR3 is made up of 13 amino acids. The CDR3 sequence is CASSRNTAGELFF. The CDR3 DNA reads as TGTGCCAGCAGTCGAAACACCGCCGGGGAGCTGTTTTTT.

The V call is TRBV13, the J call TRBJ1-1; no definite D call. Trimming shortened V by 1 base and J by 7 bases, and 4 bases separated the two germline ends. Germline V lookup: CDR1 PRHDT, CDR2 FYEKMQ (reference sequence). The CDR3 extends over 11 amino acids. The CDR3 coding sequence is TGTGCCAGCAGCTTAGTGAGTGAAGCTTTCTTT. Its translation is CASSLVSEAFF.

Only a few counts were recorded for this clone. This chain links TRBV14 with TRBJ1-1; D not resolved. The CDR3 runs 13 residues. Trimming removed 4 bases at V and 2 bases at J, with 8 bases between. Germline CDR1 is SGHDN and CDR2 is FVKESK. The DNA for the CDR3 is TGTGCCAGCAGCCTCGGGATAAACACTGAAGCTTTCTTT. Its protein is CASSLGINTEAFF. The complete variable domain, with remaining parts taken from reference TRBV14 and TRBJ1-1, reads EAGVTQFPSHSVIEKGQTVTLRCDPISGHDNLYWYRRVMGKEIKFLLHFVKESKQDESGMPNNRFLAERTGGTYSTLKVQPAELEDSGVYFCASSLGINTEAFFGQGTRLTVV.